The next 4 T cell receptor beta chains were all read from a single sample in a study of T cell clonotyping in hematopoietic cell transplantation (dated by TCRdb to the early 2020s). The sample's time point label, in plain terms: recipient sample about 28 days before transplant, after cytoreduction. Receptor libraries were prepared by the immunoSEQ multiplex PCR assay. Imported from immuneACCESS, the table was reduced by TCRdb to in-frame sequences with V and J called. These copies leave out some clones; in studies compared against another copy, an unresolved V gene accounts for under half, and the cause of the remainder is not known. The sample table holds tens of thousands of clones, of which 90% to 96% were seen once. Under 2% of the sample comes from the top ten. Sample: peripheral blood mononuclear cells, taken before stem cell transplant. These TCRs come from a woman aged 45-65 years with acute myeloid leukemia. Some clones in this sample may be carry-over from other donors' samples.

The chain has TRBV5-8 and TRBJ2-7; D remains ambiguous. Germline loops: CDR1 SGHTS, CDR2 YDEGEE. The CDR3 extends over 13 amino acids. V was shortened by 4 bases and J by 2 bases, with 10 bases between the two germline ends. CDR3 in DNA: TGTGCCAGCAGCCCTTACAGAACCTACGAGCAGTACTTC. Protein: CASSPYRTYEQYF.

The chain links TRBV25-1 to TRBJ1-2, with no clear D. Trimming pared 6 bases from V and 7 bases from J, leaving 9 bases between. Germline CDR1 is MGHDK and CDR2 is SYGVNS. This CDR3 region has 11 residues. CDR3 coding DNA: TGTGCCAGCAGCCTACGTGGTGGCTACACCTTC. It specifies CASSLRGGYTF.

This clone has a single count. The CDR3 spells CASSVATGGSYEQYF. CDR3 coding DNA: TGTGCCAGCAGTGTCGCCACAGGGGGATCCTACGAGCAGTACTTC. The chain recombines TRBV25-1 with TRBJ2-7; 8 bases line up with TRBD1. V lost 4 bases to trimming and J lost 1 base; unmatched junction nucleotides: 6. There are 15 residues in the CDR3. Germline V gene data show CDR1 as MGHDK and CDR2 as SYGVNS.

This chain links TRBV27 with TRBJ2-7; the D gene is possibly TRBD2 (5 bases). V was cut by 2 bases and J by 2 bases, with 10 bases left in between. This CDR3 is 14 amino acids long. Germline loops: CDR1 MNHEY, CDR2 SMNVEV (reference sequence). CDR3 in DNA: TGTGCCAGCAGTTTAGGACTCCCTACCTACGAGCAGTACTTC. Translation: CASSLGLPTYEQYF.